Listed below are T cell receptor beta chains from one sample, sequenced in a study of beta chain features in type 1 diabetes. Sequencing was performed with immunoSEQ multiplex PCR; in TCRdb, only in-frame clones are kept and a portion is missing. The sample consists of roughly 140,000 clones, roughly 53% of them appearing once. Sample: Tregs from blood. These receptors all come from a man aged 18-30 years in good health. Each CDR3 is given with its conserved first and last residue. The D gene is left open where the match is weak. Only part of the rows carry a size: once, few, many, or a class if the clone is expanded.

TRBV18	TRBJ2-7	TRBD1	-	TGTGCCAGCTCACCGGACAGGGACTCCTACGAGCAGTACTTC	CASSPDRDSYEQYF
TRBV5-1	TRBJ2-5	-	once	TGCGCCAGCAGCGGGTTGGACCCGGGAAGGGAGACCCAGTACTTC	CASSGLDPGRETQYF
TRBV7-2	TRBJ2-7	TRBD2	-	TGTGCCAGCAGCTTTGGGGAGGGGACTATCTCCTACGAGCAGTACTTC	CASSFGEGTISYEQYF
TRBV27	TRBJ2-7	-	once	TGTGCCAGCTCTATGGTAGGGAGAGGCTACGAGCAGTACTTC	CASSMVGRGYEQYF
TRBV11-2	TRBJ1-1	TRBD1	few	TGTGCCAGCAGCAATTTTCCGGGACAGGGTTACACTGAAGCTTTCTTT	CASSNFPGQGYTEAFF
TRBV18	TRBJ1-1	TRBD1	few	TGTGCCAGCTCACCGCAAGGACAGGGGATGGGTGAAGCTTTCTTT	CASSPQGQGMGEAFF
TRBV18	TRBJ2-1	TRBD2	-	TGTGCCAGCTCACCAAGGACTAGCGGGGCCCACAATGAGCAGTTCTTC	CASSPRTSGAHNEQFF
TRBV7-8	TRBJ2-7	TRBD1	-	TGTGCCAGCAGCTTTAAATTAGACAGGGCCTACGAGCAGTACTTC	CASSFKLDRAYEQYF
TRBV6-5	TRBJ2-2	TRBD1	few	TGTGCCAGCAGTTATTACAGGGGGCACGGGGAGCTGTTTTTT	CASSYYRGHGELFF
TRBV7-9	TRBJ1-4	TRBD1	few	TGTGCCAGCAGCTTACTGATAGGGGGCGTCGGTTGGACTAATGAAAAACTGTTTTTT	CASSLLIGGVGWTNEKLFF
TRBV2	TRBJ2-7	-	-	TGTGCCAAAGACAGGCTGGTAGGCGAGCAGTACTTC	CAKDRLVGEQYF
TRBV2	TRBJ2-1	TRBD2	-	TGTGCCAGCAGTGAAGCGCTTCGAGCGGGGGCGAGCAATGAGCAGTTCTTC	CASSEALRAGASNEQFF
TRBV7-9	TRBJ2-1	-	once	TGTGCCAGCAGCCGACTCGCCTGGGGCGAACCGGTCAATGAGCAGTTCTTC	CASSRLAWGEPVNEQFF
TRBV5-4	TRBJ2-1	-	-	TGTGCCAGTGGACACCTCAATGAGCAGTTCTTC	CASGHLNEQFF
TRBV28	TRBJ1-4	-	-	TGTGCCAGCAGTTTGCGCGCGGGAAAACTGTTTTTT	CASSLRAGKLFF
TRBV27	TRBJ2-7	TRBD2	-	TGTGCCAGCAGTTTAGGGCTAGCGGGATCCTACGAGCAGTACTTC	CASSLGLAGSYEQYF
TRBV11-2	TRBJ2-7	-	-	TGTGCCAGCGGAAGGCCGGGCGAGCAGTACTTC	CASGRPGEQYF
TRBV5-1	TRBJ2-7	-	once	TGCGCCAGCAGCTTGGCCATGGCGGCAGTCCTCCCCCACGAGCAGTACTTC	CASSLAMAAVLPHEQYF
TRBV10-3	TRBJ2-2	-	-	TGTGCCATCAGTACCCCTAAGGGGGGGCGGAAGGGTAACACCGGGGAGCTGTTTTTT	CAISTPKGGRKGNTGELFF
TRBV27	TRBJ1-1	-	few	TGTGCCAGCAGTTTGCTTGGCCAGATGAACACTGAAGCTTTCTTT	CASSLLGQMNTEAFF
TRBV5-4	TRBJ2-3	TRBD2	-	TGTGCCAGCAGCAAGGGACTAGCGCTGGTGAGGACAGATACGCAGTATTTT	CASSKGLALVRTDTQYF
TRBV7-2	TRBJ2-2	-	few	TGTGCCAGCAGCTTACTCCGCACCGGGGAGCTGTTTTTT	CASSLLRTGELFF
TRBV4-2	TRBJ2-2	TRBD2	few	TGTGCCAGCAGCTTAGGACTAGCGGGAGGGAACACCGGGGAGCTGTTTTTT	CASSLGLAGGNTGELFF
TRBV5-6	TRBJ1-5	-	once	TGTGCCAGCAGCTTGGGGCGGAGCGCCAATCAGCCCCAGCATTTT	CASSLGRSANQPQHF
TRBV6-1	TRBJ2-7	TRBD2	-	TGTGCCAGCAGTACCGGGACTAGTGTAGCGCAGTACTTC	CASSTGTSVAQYF